This T cell receptor beta chain came from a study of PD-1 blockade in classical Hodgkin lymphoma. About the study: Patients had nivolumab dosed at 3 mg/kg, delivered intravenously every 2 weeks. Whole-study findings and limits: While CD8+ TCR diversity did not rise significantly by C4D1, CD4+ TCR diversity did. It was among complete responders that baseline diversity resembled that of newly diagnosed patients.

Assay: immunoSEQ multiplex PCR; the TCRdb copy retains only in-frame clones and omits some. The data hold tens of thousands of clones, with 85% to 95% observed a single time. The sample's time point: cycle 4 day 1 (C4D1), after about 6 weeks of nivolumab. All trial patients relapsed after autologous stem cell transplantation. Reported best responses ranged across complete response, partial response or progressive disease. This clone was observed once. Antigen: not known. The V end was cut by 10 bases, the J end by 2 bases, with 9 bases between. Germline V gene lookup returns CDR1 MDHEN and CDR2 SYDVKM. This CDR3 region has 11 residues.

This clonotype originated in a human donor with classical Hodgkin lymphoma. The chain couples TRBV28 to TRBJ2-7; D is tentatively TRBD1 or TRBD2 (5 bases each). This specimen was peripheral blood mononuclear cells (PBMCs), taken before the fourth cycle of nivolumab. For the CDR3, the DNA is TGTGCCACAAGGGGACCCTACGAGCAGTACTTC. Translated, it gives CATRGPYEQYF.